This section outlines one TCR beta chain sequence together with its context. This entry belongs to a study of shared clonotypes between healthy human individuals. Data came from immunoSEQ multiplex PCR; TCRdb stores just in-frame clones and leaves some out. The sample comprises 2 million to 3 million clones, approximately 93% of which are singletons, and about 0.34% rests with the top ten. The CDR3 is 16 amino acids. The germline V gene has CDR1 SGHTA and CDR2 FQGTGA. V lost 0 bases and J 0 bases, leaving 6 bases between the germline ends. This clonotype was sampled from a man aged 18 to 30 in good health. Some clones in this sample may be carry-over from other donors' samples. The genes are TRBV7-3 and TRBJ2-6; D gene uncertain. Sequenced sample: naive CD4+ T cells from PBMCs. Subset specified: CD45RA+ positively selected. The CDR3 sequence: CASSLTGYSGANVLTF. The CDR3 DNA reads as TGTGCCAGCAGCTTAACTGGTTACTCTGGGGCCAACGTCCTGACTTTC.